This T cell receptor (beta chain) originates from a study of CD8 T cells in ankylosing spondylitis (TCRdb year 2017). A note on the overall study: T cell receptor beta repertoires were profiled in healthy donors and ankylosing spondylitis patients so that disease-linked TCR variants could be found. The whole study cohort included 85 to 120 healthy donors and about two dozen ankylosing spondylitis patients. Peripheral blood was sampled, and synovial fluid was also collected from ankylosing spondylitis patients.

The germline V gene (reference sequence) sets CDR1 to SEHNR and CDR2 to FQNEAQ. From its cysteine to its phenylalanine, the CDR3 spans 14 amino acids. Only CDR3 DNA remains: 42 bases, in frame from the first base. The germline V and J ends show losses of 5 bases and 2 bases respectively, and no gene match explains 2 bases of the junction. The sequencer was an Illumina HiSeq 2500. TCR beta libraries were prepared by quantitative 5'-RACE with molecular barcodes. From the authors' description of their analysis: A new computational method based on a probabilistic model of VDJ rearrangement was used to identify disease-linked TCR variants. In TCRdb, the public reads were trimmed at Q25 with fastp and aligned with MiXCR, with productive beta chains retained. Every entry covers one CDR3 protein and lists the most common genes and DNA from its rows. TCRdb, not the original authors, processed these V and J calls. For this sample there are 150,000 to 200,000 distinct CDR3 sequences; under 15% appear just once. Of the sample, roughly 11% falls within the top ten clones.

General findings and caveats noted by the study authors: Blood from ankylosing spondylitis patients appeared to be characterized by a TCR beta motif composed of about eight highly homologous amino acid variants. In peripheral blood, the disease-linked clones were found at relatively low frequencies and had a CD8+ phenotype. According to the report, matched synovial fluid samples from ankylosing spondylitis patients were significantly enriched for the disease-linked clones. Some motif variants were previously reported in synovial fluid and blood of reactive arthritis patients, suggesting common disease-initiation mechanisms.

Of note for this clonotype: What antigen it recognizes has not been identified. Base qualities were left out, and no much larger clone turns up one base away.

Here the chain combines TRBV7-9 and TRBJ2-3; 9 junctional bases match TRBD2. Sequenced sample: blood, either unsorted or a sorted T cell fraction (not recorded which). The receptor's source is a female donor with ankylosing spondylitis or in good health (not recorded which). The nucleotide sequence reads TGTGCCAGCAGCCCTAGCGGGAACACAGATACGCAGTATTTT. It encodes CASSPSGNTDTQYF.